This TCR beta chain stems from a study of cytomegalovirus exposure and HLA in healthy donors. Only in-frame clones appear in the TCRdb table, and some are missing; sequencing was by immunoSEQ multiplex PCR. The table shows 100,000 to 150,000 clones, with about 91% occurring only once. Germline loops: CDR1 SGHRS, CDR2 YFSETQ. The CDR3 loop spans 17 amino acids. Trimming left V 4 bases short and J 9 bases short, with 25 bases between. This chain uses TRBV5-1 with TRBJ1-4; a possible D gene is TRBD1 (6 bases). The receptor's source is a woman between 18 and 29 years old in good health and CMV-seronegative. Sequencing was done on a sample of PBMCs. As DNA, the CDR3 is TGCGCCAGCAGCCGGCAGGGGTGGTCCGTACAGGCGAAAAAACTGTTTTTT. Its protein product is CASSRQGWSVQAKKLFF. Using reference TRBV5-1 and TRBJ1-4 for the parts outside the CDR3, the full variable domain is KAGVTQTPRYLIKTRGQQVTLSCSPISGHRSVSWYQQTPGQGLQFLFEYFSETQRNKGNFPGRFSGRQFSNSRSEMNVSTLELGDSALYLCASSRQGWSVQAKKLFFGSGTQLSVL.